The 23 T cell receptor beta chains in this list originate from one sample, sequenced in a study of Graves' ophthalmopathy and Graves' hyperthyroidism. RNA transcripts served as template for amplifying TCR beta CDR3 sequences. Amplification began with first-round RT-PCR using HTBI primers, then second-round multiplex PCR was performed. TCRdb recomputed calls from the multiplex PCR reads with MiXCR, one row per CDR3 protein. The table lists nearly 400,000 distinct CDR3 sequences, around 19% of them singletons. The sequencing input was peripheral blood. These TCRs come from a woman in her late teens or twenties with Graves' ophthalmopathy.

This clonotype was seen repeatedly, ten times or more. CDR3 sequence reads: CASSYTENTEAFF. The CDR3 nucleotides read TGTGCCAGCAGTTACACAGAGAACACTGAAGCTTTCTTT. The rearrangement links TRBV6-2 or TRBV6-3 to TRBJ1-1; D gene uncertain. The germline CDR1 and CDR2 sequences are MNHEY and SVGEGT. Trimming took off 2 bases at V and 1 base at J, with 5 bases between the two ends. The CDR3 covers 13 residues.

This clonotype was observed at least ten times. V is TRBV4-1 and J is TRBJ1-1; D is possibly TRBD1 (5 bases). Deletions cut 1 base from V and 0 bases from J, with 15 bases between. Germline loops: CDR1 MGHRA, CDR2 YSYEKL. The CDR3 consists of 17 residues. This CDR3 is CASSQGVAGYMNTEAFF. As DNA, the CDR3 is TGCGCCAGCAGCCAAGGGGTTGCAGGGTACATGAACACTGAAGCTTTCTTT.

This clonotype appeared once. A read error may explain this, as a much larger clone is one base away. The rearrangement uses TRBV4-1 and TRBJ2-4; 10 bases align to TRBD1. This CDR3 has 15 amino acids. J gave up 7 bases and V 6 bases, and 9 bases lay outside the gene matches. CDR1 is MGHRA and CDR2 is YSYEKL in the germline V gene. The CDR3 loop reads CASRLWTGGWNIQYF. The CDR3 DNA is TGCGCCAGCAGACTCTGGACAGGGGGATGGAACATTCAGTACTTC.

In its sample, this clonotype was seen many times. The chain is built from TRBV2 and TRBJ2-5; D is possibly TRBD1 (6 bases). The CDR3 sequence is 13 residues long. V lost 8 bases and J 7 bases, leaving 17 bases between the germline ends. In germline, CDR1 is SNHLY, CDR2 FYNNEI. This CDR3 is CASARTAERTQYF. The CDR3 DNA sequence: TGTGCCAGCGCTCGGACAGCCGAAAGGACCCAGTACTTC.

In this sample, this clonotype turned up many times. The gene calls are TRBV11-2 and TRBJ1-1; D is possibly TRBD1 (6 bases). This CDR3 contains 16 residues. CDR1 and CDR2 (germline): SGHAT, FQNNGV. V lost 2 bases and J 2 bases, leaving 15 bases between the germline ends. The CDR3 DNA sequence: TGTGCCAGCAGCTTACATGCAGGGGCCTTAAACACTGAAGCTTTCTTT. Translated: CASSLHAGALNTEAFF.

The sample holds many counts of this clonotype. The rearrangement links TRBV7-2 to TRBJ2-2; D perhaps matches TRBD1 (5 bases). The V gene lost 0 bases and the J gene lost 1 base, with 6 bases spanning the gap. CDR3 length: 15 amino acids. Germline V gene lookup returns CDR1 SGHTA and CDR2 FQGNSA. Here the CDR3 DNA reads TGTGCCAGCAGCTTAGCCACAGGGAACACCGGGGAGCTGTTTTTT. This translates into CASSLATGNTGELFF.

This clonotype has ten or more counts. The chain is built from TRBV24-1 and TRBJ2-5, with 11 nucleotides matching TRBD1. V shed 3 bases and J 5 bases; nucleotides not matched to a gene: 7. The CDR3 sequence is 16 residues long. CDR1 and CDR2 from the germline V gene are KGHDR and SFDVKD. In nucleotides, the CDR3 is TGTGCCACCAGTGATGTGGACAGGGGGCGACGGGAGACCCAGTACTTC. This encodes CATSDVDRGRRETQYF.

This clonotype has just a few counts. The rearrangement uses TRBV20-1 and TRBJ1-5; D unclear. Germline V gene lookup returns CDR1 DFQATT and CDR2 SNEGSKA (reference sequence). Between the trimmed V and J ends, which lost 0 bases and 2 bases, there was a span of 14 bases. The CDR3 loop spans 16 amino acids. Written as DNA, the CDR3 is TGCAGTGCTAGAGATGGGCGGCTCCTTGGCAATCAGCCCCAGCATTTT. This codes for CSARDGRLLGNQPQHF.

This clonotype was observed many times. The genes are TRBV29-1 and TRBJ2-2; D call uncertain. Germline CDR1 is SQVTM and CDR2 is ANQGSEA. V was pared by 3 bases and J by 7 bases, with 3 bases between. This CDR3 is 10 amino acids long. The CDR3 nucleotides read TGCAGCGTTGAGAGCGGGGAGCTGTTTTTT. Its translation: CSVESGELFF.

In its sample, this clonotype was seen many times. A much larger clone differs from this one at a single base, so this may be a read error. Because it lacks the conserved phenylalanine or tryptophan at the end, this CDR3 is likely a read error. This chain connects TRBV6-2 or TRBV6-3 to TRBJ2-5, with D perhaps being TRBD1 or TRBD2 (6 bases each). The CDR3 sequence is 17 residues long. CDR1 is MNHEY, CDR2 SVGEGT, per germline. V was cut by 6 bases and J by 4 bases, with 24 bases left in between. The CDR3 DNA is TGTGCCAGCAGCCCCGTTCTTGGGGGGCAGGGGCGAGAGACCCAGTACTCC. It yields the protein CASSPVLGGQGRETQYS.

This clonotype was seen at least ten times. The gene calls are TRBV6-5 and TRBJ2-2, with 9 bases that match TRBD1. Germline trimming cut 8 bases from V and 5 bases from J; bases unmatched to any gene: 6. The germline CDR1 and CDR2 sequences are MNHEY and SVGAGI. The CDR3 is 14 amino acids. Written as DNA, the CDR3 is TGTGCCAGCGTTAGGACAGGGGATACCGGGGAGCTGTTTTTT. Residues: CASVRTGDTGELFF.

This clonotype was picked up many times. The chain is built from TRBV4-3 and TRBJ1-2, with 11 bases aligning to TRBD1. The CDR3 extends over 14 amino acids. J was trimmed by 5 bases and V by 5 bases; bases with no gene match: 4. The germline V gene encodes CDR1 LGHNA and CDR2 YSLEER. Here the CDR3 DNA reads TGCGCCAGCAGCGGGACAGGGGGGCATTATGGCTACACCTTC. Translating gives CASSGTGGHYGYTF.

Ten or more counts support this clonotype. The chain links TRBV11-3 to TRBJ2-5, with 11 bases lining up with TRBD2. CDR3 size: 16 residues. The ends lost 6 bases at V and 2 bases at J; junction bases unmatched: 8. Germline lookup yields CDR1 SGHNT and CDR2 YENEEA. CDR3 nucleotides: TGTGCCAGCAGTCTAAGACTAGCGGGGATACAAGAGACCCAGTACTTC. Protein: CASSLRLAGIQETQYF.

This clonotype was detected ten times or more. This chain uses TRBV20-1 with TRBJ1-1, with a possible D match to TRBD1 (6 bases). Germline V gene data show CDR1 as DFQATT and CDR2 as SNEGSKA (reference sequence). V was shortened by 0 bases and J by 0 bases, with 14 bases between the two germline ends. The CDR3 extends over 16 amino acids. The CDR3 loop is CSARDWDTTLNTEAFF. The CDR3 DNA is TGCAGTGCTAGAGATTGGGACACGACCCTGAACACTGAAGCTTTCTTT.

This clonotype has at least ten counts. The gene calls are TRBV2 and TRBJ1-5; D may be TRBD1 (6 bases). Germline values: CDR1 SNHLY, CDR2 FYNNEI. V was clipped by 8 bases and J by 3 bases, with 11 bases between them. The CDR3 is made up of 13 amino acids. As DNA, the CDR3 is TGTGCCAGCGTAGGGGACAACAATCAGCCCCAGCATTTT. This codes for CASVGDNNQPQHF.

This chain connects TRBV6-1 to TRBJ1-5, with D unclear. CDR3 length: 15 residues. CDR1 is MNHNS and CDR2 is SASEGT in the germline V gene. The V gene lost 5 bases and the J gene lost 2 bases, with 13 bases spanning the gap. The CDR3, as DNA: TGTGCCAGCAGTCCCCTGCCTGGGGGCAATCAGCCCCAGCATTTT. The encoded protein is CASSPLPGGNQPQHF.

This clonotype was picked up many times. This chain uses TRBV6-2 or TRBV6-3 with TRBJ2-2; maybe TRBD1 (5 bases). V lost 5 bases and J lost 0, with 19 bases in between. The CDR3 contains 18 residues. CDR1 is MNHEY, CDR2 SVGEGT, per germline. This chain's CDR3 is CASSPKPYRPSNTGELFF. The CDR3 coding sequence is TGTGCCAGCAGTCCTAAACCCTACAGGCCCTCGAACACCGGGGAGCTGTTTTTT.

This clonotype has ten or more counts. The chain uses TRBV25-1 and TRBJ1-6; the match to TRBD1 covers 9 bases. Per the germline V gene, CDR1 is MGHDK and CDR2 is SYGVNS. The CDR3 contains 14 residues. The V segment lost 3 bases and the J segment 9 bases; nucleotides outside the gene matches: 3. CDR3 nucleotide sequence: TGTGCCAGCAGTGAGACAGGGGGGAGTTCACCCCTCCACTTT. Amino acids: CASSETGGSSPLHF. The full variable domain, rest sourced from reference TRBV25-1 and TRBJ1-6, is EADIYQTPRYLVIGTGKKITLECSQTMGHDKMYWYQQDPGMELHLIHYSYGVNSTEKGDLSSESTVSRIRTEHFPLTLESARPSHTSQYLCASSETGGSSPLHFGNGTRLTVT.

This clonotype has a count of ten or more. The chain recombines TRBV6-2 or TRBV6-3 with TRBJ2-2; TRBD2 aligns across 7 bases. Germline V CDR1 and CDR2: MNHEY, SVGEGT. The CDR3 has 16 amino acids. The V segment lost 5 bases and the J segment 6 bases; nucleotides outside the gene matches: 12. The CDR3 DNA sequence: TGTGCCAGCAGTGCCCTGCGGGGGAAAGGGGCCGGGGAGCTGTTTTTT. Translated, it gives CASSALRGKGAGELFF.

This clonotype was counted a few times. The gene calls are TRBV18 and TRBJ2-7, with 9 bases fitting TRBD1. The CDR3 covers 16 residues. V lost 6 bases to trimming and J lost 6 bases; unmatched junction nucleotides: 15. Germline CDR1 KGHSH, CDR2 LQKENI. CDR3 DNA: TGTGCCAGCTCCCCTCGCGTAGGGACAGGGTGGATCGAGCAGTACTTC. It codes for CASSPRVGTGWIEQYF.

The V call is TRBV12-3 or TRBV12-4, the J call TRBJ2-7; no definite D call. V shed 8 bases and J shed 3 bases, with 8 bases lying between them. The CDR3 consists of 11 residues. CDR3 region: CASARNYEQYF. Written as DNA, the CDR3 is TGTGCCAGCGCTCGGAACTACGAGCAGTACTTC.

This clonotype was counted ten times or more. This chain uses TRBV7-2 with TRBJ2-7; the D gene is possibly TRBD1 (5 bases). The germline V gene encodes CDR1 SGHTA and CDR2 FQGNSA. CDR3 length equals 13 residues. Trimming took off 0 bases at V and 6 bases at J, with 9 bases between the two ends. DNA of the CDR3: TGTGCCAGCAGCTTAGCGTGGCAGGGCGAGCAGTACTTC. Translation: CASSLAWQGEQYF.

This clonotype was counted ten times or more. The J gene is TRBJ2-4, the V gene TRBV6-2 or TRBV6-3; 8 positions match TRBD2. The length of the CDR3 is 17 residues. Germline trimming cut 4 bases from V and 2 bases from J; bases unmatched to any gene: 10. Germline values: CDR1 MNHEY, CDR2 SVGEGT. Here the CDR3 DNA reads TGTGCCAGCAGTTCCCAAGGACTAGCTGCAACCAAAAACATTCAGTACTTC. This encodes CASSSQGLAATKNIQYF.